The 19 T cell receptor beta chains below were found in one sample sequenced in a study of blood T cell repertoires in COVID-19. The method was immunoSEQ multiplex PCR; TCRdb's version includes in-frame clones alone and lacks a portion of them. The repertoire has fewer than 350,000 clones, roughly 89% of them found once; the top ten carry approximately 9.4%. The sequencing sample was made of peripheral blood. The receptors here all came from a young man with COVID-19, enrolled during active disease.

The J gene is TRBJ1-1, the V gene TRBV12-3 or TRBV12-4, with unresolved D. The CDR3 has 13 amino acids. V shed 2 bases and J shed 4 bases, with 8 bases lying between them. The chain's CDR3 is CASSLTGFTEAFF. CDR3 DNA sequence: TGTGCCAGCAGTTTAACGGGGTTCACTGAAGCTTTCTTT.

This clone appeared a few times. The rearrangement uses TRBV28 and TRBJ2-3; maybe TRBD2 (7 bases). The CDR3 runs to 15 residues. Germline values: CDR1 MDHEN, CDR2 SYDVKM. V gave up 6 bases and J gave up 8 bases, with 21 bases separating them. CDR3 in amino acids: CASSLGGAEIGTQYF. In DNA form, the CDR3 reads TGTGCCAGCAGCCTTGGGGGGGCAGAGATAGGTACGCAGTATTTT.

This chain connects TRBV6-2 or TRBV6-3 to TRBJ1-2; TRBD1 aligns across 7 bases. Germline values: CDR1 MNHEY, CDR2 SVGEGT. Trimming removed 4 bases from V and 5 bases from J; junction bases left unmatched: 13. This CDR3 is 16 amino acids long. CDR3 bases: TGTGCCAGCAGTTGGCCTCCGGGACAGAACATATATGGCTACACCTTC. This encodes CASSWPPGQNIYGYTF.

This clone was counted a few times. The chain has TRBV28 and TRBJ1-5, with a tentative D call TRBD1 (5 bases). Germline assignment: CDR1 MDHEN and CDR2 SYDVKM. Between the trimmed V and J ends, which lost 3 bases and 6 bases, there was a span of 15 bases. The CDR3 is made up of 15 amino acids. DNA of the CDR3: TGTGCCAGCAGTTTCGAGGCAGGGTATAGTCAGCCCCAGCATTTT. Translating gives CASSFEAGYSQPQHF.

The chain uses TRBV5-4 and TRBJ1-4; 9 bases are a match to TRBD1. This CDR3 contains 16 residues. The V segment lost 0 bases and the J segment 7 bases; nucleotides outside the gene matches: 7. CDR1 SGHNT and CDR2 YYREEE come from the germline V gene (reference sequence). The CDR3 here is CASSLDRGRGSEKLFF. For the CDR3, the DNA is TGTGCCAGCAGCTTGGACAGGGGGCGAGGTAGTGAAAAACTGTTTTTT.

The chain combines TRBV7-2 with TRBJ2-7; D call uncertain. V lost 5 bases and J lost 2, with 10 bases in between. Per the germline V gene, CDR1 is SGHTA and CDR2 is FQGNSA. CDR3 length: 13 amino acids. CDR3 loop: CASSPYPTYEQYF. The CDR3 DNA follows: TGTGCCAGCAGCCCGTATCCTACCTACGAGCAGTACTTC.

V gene TRBV12-5 combines with J gene TRBJ2-3; D call uncertain. The CDR3 is 14 amino acids. V lost 6 bases to trimming and J lost 1 base, with 11 bases between them. The germline V gene has CDR1 LGHNT and CDR2 FRNRAP. CDR3 residues: CASGYEVGTDTQYF. CDR3 sequence (DNA): TGTGCTAGTGGCTATGAGGTAGGCACAGATACGCAGTATTTT.

J is TRBJ1-6 and V is TRBV7-3, with D possibly matching TRBD1 (5 bases). Germline CDR1 reads SGHTA; CDR2 reads FQGTGA. The CDR3 totals 14 residues. V shed 2 bases and J shed 7 bases, with 9 bases lying between them. CDR3 sequence reads: CASSLGGFNSPLHF. CDR3 DNA sequence: TGTGCCAGCAGCTTAGGGGGGTTCAATTCACCCCTCCACTTT.

This clone was found once. The J gene is TRBJ2-1, the V gene TRBV28; TRBD2 matches at 9 bases. Trimming took 2 bases from V and 9 from J; bases not matched to a gene: 11. CDR3 length: 16 amino acids. Germline V CDR1 and CDR2: MDHEN, SYDVKM. The CDR3 DNA follows: TGTGCCAGCAGTTTACAAACGGCGGGAGGGAGGGGTGAGCAGTTCTTC. Protein sequence: CASSLQTAGGRGEQFF.

This chain uses TRBV5-4 with TRBJ1-2; no clear D gene. The germline gives CDR1 SGHNT, CDR2 YYREEE (reference sequence). Between the trimmed V and J ends, which lost 4 bases and 6 bases, there was a span of 28 bases. This CDR3 has 18 amino acids. CDR3 loop: CASSPGARASPLGDGYTF. Here the CDR3 DNA reads TGTGCCAGCAGCCCGGGAGCACGGGCTTCCCCCCTCGGGGATGGCTACACCTTC.

This clone was seen just once. V is TRBV28 and J is TRBJ1-3; 8 bases are shared with TRBD1. Germline V gene sequence: CDR1 MDHEN, CDR2 SYDVKM. CDR3 length equals 19 residues. V lost 4 bases, J lost 4 bases, and 18 bases stayed unmatched. Written as DNA, the CDR3 is TGTGCCAGCAGTTCCACGGACAGGGAGACGCTGCTTAGGGGAAACACCATATATTTT. Translated: CASSSTDRETLLRGNTIYF.

The J gene is TRBJ1-5, the V gene TRBV18; TRBD1 matches at 10 bases. The germline V gene encodes CDR1 KGHSH and CDR2 LQKENI. After removal of 3 bases from V and 2 bases from J, the junction contained 7 bases not matched to a gene. The CDR3 loop spans 17 amino acids. CDR3 DNA sequence: TGTGCCAGCTCACCCCCGGGACAGGGGTTCGGCAATCAGCCCCAGCATTTT. Its translation: CASSPPGQGFGNQPQHF. Full variable domain (outside the CDR3, taken from reference TRBV18 and TRBJ1-5): NAGVMQNPRHLVRRRGQEARLRCSPMKGHSHVYWYRQLPEEGLKFMVYLQKENIIDESGMPKERFSAEFPKEGPSILRIQQVVRGDSAAYFCASSPPGQGFGNQPQHFGDGTRLSIL.

The chain couples TRBV4-3 to TRBJ2-4, with TRBD2 identical over 7 bases. The V and J ends lost 0 bases and 0 bases, in that order; junction bases with no gene match: 8. CDR1 is LGHNA and CDR2 is YSLEER in the germline V gene. This CDR3 spans 18 amino acids. The CDR3: CASSQDLGGGIAKNIQYF. The DNA of the CDR3 is TGCGCCAGCAGCCAAGATCTGGGGGGAGGGATAGCCAAAAACATTCAGTACTTC.

The chain joins TRBV6-5 to TRBJ1-5; 11 nucleotides line up with TRBD1. V trimming: 7 bases; J trimming: 5 bases; junction bases outside the gene matches: 1. CDR1 is MNHEY and CDR2 is SVGAGI in the germline V gene. The CDR3 consists of 13 residues. This CDR3 reads CASTGQGDQPQHF. DNA for the CDR3: TGTGCCAGCACGGGACAGGGGGATCAGCCCCAGCATTTT.

The chain combines TRBV3-1 (or the pseudogene TRBV3-2) with TRBJ2-2, with a possible D match to TRBD1 (6 bases). The CDR3 length is 15 residues. Germline lookup yields CDR1 LGHDT and CDR2 YNNKEL (reference sequence). Trimming took 0 bases from V and 6 from J, leaving 11 bases between them. The CDR3 DNA reads TGTGCCAGCAGCCAAGATGCACAGGGCGCCGGGGAGCTGTTTTTT. Protein product: CASSQDAQGAGELFF.

The V and J genes are TRBV2 and TRBJ1-4; D unresolved. This CDR3 is 12 amino acids long. V dropped 8 bases and J dropped 7 bases, with 11 bases sitting between them. CDR1 and CDR2 (germline): SNHLY, FYNNEI. This CDR3 reads CASLMTFEKLFF. The DNA for the CDR3 is TGTGCCAGCCTAATGACTTTTGAAAAACTGTTTTTT.

This clone has only one observation. The CDR3 DNA reads as TGTGCCAGTTCGGACAGGGGGCACGAGACCCAGTACTTC. Translating gives CASSDRGHETQYF. The V and J genes are TRBV19 and TRBJ2-5, with 11 bases identical to TRBD1. V lost 8 bases to trimming and J lost 5 bases; unmatched junction nucleotides: 4. Per germline, CDR1 LNHDA and CDR2 SQIVND (reference sequence). This CDR3 has 13 amino acids.

The chain carries TRBV5-4 and TRBJ1-3; D gene ambiguous. Germline values: CDR1 SGHNT, CDR2 YYREEE (reference sequence). This CDR3 has 14 residues. The germline V and J ends were trimmed by 4 bases and 1 base, with 9 bases remaining between them. CDR3 loop: CASSEVTSGNTIYF. Written as DNA, the CDR3 is TGTGCCAGCAGCGAAGTGACTTCTGGAAACACCATATATTTT.

The V call is TRBV23-1, the J call TRBJ1-1; D is unresolved. TRBV23-1 is filed as an ORF, its function uncertain. Trimming took off 4 bases at V and 1 base at J, with 19 bases between the two ends. This CDR3 region has 17 residues. The CDR3 region is CASSRRRRVEENTEAFF. The CDR3 DNA sequence: TGCGCCAGCAGTCGACGGCGTCGGGTAGAAGAGAACACTGAAGCTTTCTTT.